The entry that follows covers one TCR beta chain sequence. In the source study's methods: How many nucleated cells were present was estimated from reference gene primer amplification. Measured with immunoSEQ multiplex PCR; TCRdb has only the in-frame clones, and not every one. The V and J calls and clone size were taken over from that table, and D and trimming were inferred from the DNA. The table has around 170,000 clones, 80% to 90% seen once. This specimen belongs to a study of blood T cell repertoires in COVID-19. Study summary: Sites in the United States, Italy and Spain provided acute and convalescent COVID-19 samples. Sources were T cells, B-cell-depleted T cells, or PBMCs; the material itself was cDNA or gDNA.

Sequencing was done on a sample of peripheral blood. The clonotype was recovered from a man aged 50-60 years with active or convalescent COVID-19.

The CDR3 bases are TGTGCCAGCTCACCACGCCAGGGGGACGGTGGTGAAAAACTGTTTTTT. This translates into CASSPRQGDGGEKLFF. The V gene is TRBV18, the J gene TRBJ1-4; 7 nucleotides agree with TRBD1. The V segment lost 1 base and the J segment 7 bases; nucleotides outside the gene matches: 9. The CDR3 length is 16 residues. CDR1 and CDR2 from the germline V gene are KGHSH and LQKENI.